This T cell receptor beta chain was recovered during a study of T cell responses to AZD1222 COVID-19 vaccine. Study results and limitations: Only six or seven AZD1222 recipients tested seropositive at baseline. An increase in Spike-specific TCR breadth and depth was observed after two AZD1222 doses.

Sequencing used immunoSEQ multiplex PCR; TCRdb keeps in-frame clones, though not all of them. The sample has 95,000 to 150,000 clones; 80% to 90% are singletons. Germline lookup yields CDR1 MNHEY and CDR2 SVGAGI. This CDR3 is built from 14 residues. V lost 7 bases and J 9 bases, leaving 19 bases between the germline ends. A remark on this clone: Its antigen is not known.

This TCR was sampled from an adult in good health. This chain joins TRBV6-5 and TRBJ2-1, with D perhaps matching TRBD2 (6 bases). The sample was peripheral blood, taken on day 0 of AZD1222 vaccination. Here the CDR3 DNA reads TGTGCCAGCACCTTAGCCGGGAGTAGTGGTGAGCAGTTCTTC. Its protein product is CASTLAGSSGEQFF.